This T cell receptor (beta chain) was recorded in a study of blood T cell repertoires in COVID-19. Study-level background: The origin of the acute and convalescent COVID-19 samples was the United States, Italy and Spain.

Assay used: immunoSEQ multiplex PCR; TCRdb lists only in-frame clones, some missing. The sample holds fewer than 200,000 clones; around 78% are singletons and the top ten take 4% to 4.5%. V was clipped by 6 bases and J by 9 bases; unmatched bases: 12. Germline V gives CDR1 LGHNT, CDR2 FRNRAP. The CDR3 totals 15 residues. Either two negative PCRs, clearance, or symptom resolution qualified Cohort 3 donors as recovered. What was sequenced was PBMCs or T cells enriched from blood (not recorded which). The chain is built from TRBV12-5 and TRBJ2-1; TRBD2 matches at 9 bases. The receptor's source is a woman between 45 and 65 years old who had recovered from COVID-19. This chain's CDR3 is CASGGTSNLQGEQFF. CDR3 DNA sequence: TGTGCTAGTGGGGGGACTAGCAACTTGCAGGGTGAGCAGTTCTTC.